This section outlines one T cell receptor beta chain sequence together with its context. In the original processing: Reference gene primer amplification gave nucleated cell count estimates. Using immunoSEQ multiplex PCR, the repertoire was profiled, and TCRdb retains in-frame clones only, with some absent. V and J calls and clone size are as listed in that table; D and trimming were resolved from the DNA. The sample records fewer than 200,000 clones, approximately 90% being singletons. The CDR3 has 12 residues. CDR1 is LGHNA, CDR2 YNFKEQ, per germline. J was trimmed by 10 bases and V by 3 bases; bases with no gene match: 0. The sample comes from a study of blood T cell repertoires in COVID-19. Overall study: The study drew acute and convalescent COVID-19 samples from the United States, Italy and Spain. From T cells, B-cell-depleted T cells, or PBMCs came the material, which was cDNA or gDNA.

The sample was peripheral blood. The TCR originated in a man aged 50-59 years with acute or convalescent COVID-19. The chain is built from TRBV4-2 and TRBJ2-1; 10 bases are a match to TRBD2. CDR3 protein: CASSQGLAEQFF. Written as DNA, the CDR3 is TGTGCCAGCAGCCAGGGACTAGCGGAGCAGTTCTTC.